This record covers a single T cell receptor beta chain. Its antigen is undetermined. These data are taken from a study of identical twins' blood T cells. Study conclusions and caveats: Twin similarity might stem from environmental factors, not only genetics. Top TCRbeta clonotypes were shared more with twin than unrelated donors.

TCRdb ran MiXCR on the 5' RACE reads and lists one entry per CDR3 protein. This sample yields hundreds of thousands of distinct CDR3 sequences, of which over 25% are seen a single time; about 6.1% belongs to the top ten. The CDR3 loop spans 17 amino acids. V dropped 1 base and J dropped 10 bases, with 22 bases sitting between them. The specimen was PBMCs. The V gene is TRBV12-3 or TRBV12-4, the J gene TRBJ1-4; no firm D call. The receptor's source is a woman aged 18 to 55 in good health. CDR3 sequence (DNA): TGTGCCAGCAGTTTAGGTCGGCAGTCTGATCTCTTCGGAAAACTGTTTTTT. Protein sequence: CASSLGRQSDLFGKLFF.